Below, 13 T cell receptor beta chains from the same sample are listed, as sequenced in a study of blood T cell repertoires in COVID-19. Measured with immunoSEQ multiplex PCR; TCRdb has only the in-frame clones, and not every one. The repertoire holds almost 200,000 clones, about 89% seen once, with around 8.9% in the top ten. Sequencing was carried out using PBMCs or T cells enriched from blood (not recorded which). The origin of the receptors is a woman aged 18-29 years who had recovered from COVID-19.

The rearrangement uses TRBV7-3 and TRBJ2-2; D remains unclear. Trimming removed 3 bases from V and 1 base from J, with 6 bases in between. Per the germline V gene, CDR1 is SGHTA and CDR2 is FQGTGA. This CDR3 is built from 14 residues. In DNA, the CDR3 is TGTGCCAGCAGCTTGACTCTGAACACCGGGGAGCTGTTTTTT. Its translation: CASSLTLNTGELFF.

The sample holds a few counts of this clone. J is TRBJ2-2 and V is TRBV3-1 (or the pseudogene TRBV3-2); 7 bases agree with TRBD1. Trimming took 5 bases from V and 3 from J; bases not matched to a gene: 3. In germline, CDR1 is LGHDT, CDR2 YNNKEL (reference sequence). The CDR3 is made up of 14 amino acids. The CDR3 DNA reads TGTGCCAGCAGCGAACAGGGGTACACCGGGGAGCTGTTTTTT. It encodes CASSEQGYTGELFF.

The CDR3 spells CASSPTSVNYEQYF. CDR3 nucleotide sequence: TGTGCCAGCAGCCCGACTAGCGTAAACTACGAGCAGTACTTC. V gene TRBV3-1 (or the pseudogene TRBV3-2) combines with J gene TRBJ2-7, with TRBD2 identical over 8 bases. This CDR3 contains 14 residues. The germline V gene encodes CDR1 LGHDT and CDR2 YNNKEL (reference sequence). The ends lost 4 bases at V and 3 bases at J; junction bases unmatched: 5.

The chain employs TRBV27 and TRBJ1-4, with TRBD1 identical over 12 bases. CDR1 is MNHEY, CDR2 SMNVEV, per germline (reference sequence). V shed 0 bases and J 7 bases; nucleotides not matched to a gene: 3. This CDR3 region has 16 residues. The CDR3 nucleotides are TGTGCCAGCAGTTTATCGGGGGACAGGGGGCGTGAAAAACTGTTTTTT. This gives the protein CASSLSGDRGREKLFF.

The chain uses TRBV27 and TRBJ2-3, with 14 bases matching TRBD2. CDR3 length: 17 residues. Germline V gene data show CDR1 as MNHEY and CDR2 as SMNVEV (reference sequence). With 5 bases clipped from V and 2 bases from J, the junction kept 6 bases outside the gene matches. In DNA form, the CDR3 reads TGTGCCAGCAGTCTAATGACTAGCGGGGGGGCCACAGATACGCAGTATTTT. This translates into CASSLMTSGGATDTQYF.

The chain carries TRBV18 and TRBJ2-1; 8 bases align to TRBD2. Germline CDR1 and CDR2: KGHSH and LQKENI. The CDR3 length is 13 residues. V was clipped by 2 bases and J by 9 bases; unmatched bases: 3. CDR3 in amino acids: CASSPISGGEQFF. The CDR3 DNA reads as TGTGCCAGCTCACCAATCAGCGGGGGTGAGCAGTTCTTC.

V and J are TRBV12-3 or TRBV12-4 and TRBJ1-2; D may be TRBD1 (5 bases). V gave up 6 bases and J gave up 6 bases, with 14 bases separating them. The CDR3 loop spans 13 amino acids. The CDR3 loop is CASSPREGHGYTF. CDR3 coding DNA: TGTGCCAGCAGCCCCAGGGAGGGACATGGCTACACCTTC.

The V and J genes are TRBV27 and TRBJ1-1, with 7 bases that match TRBD1. Germline trimming cut 8 bases from V and 13 bases from J; bases unmatched to any gene: 22. This CDR3 has 15 residues. Germline CDR1 is MNHEY and CDR2 is SMNVEV (reference sequence). The CDR3 region is CASGLPKQGSFRVFF. The CDR3 DNA reads as TGTGCCAGCGGCCTACCGAAACAGGGGTCTTTTAGGGTTTTCTTT.

The chain uses TRBV10-1 and TRBJ1-4, with TRBD1 matching 7 bases. This CDR3 contains 13 residues. The J segment lost 9 bases and the V segment lost 3 bases, leaving 4 bases of the junction unmatched. Looked up from germline, CDR1 is WNHNN and CDR2 is SYGVQD (reference sequence). CDR3 sequence (DNA): TGCGCCAGCAGTGAATTCAGGGGGAAAAAACTGTTTTTT. As protein: CASSEFRGKKLFF.

The chain links TRBV5-5 to TRBJ1-2; D is undetermined. V was trimmed by 0 bases and J by 8 bases, leaving 14 bases between them. This CDR3 has 14 residues. Germline-derived CDR1 and CDR2 are SGHKS and YYEKEE (reference sequence). As DNA, the CDR3 is TGTGCCAGCAGCTTGGACATGGTAGCGGGAGGCTACACCTTC. It encodes CASSLDMVAGGYTF.

The chain joins TRBV5-1 to TRBJ2-7; 7 bases line up with TRBD1. The V gene's germline CDR1 is SGHRS and CDR2 YFSETQ. The CDR3 has 14 amino acids. J lost 6 bases, V lost 0 bases, and 6 bases had no gene match. The CDR3 sequence is CASSLGQGVGEQYF. CDR3 nucleotide sequence: TGCGCCAGCAGCTTGGGACAGGGCGTAGGCGAGCAGTACTTC. The variable domain in full, completed from reference TRBV5-1 and TRBJ2-7, reads KAGVTQTPRYLIKTRGQQVTLSCSPISGHRSVSWYQQTPGQGLQFLFEYFSETQRNKGNFPGRFSGRQFSNSRSEMNVSTLELGDSALYLCASSLGQGVGEQYFGPGTRLTVT.

At least ten counts were recorded for this clone. This chain connects TRBV5-1 to TRBJ1-2; TRBD1 might be the D (6 bases). The CDR3 runs 13 residues. The germline CDR1 and CDR2 sequences are SGHRS and YFSETQ. The V gene lost 4 bases and the J gene lost 4 bases, with 11 bases spanning the gap. The CDR3, as DNA: TGCGCCAGCAGCAAAGGACAGCCCTATGGCTACACCTTC. Protein: CASSKGQPYGYTF.

V usage is TRBV5-4 and J usage is TRBJ1-2; 9 bases line up with TRBD1. The CDR3 covers 15 residues. The germline V gene encodes CDR1 SGHNT and CDR2 YYREEE (reference sequence). Trimming at V came to 4 bases and at J to 4 bases, leaving 8 bases not matched to a gene. The CDR3 DNA is TGTGCCAGCAGCGTGGGGGACAGGGATGCCTATGGCTACACCTTC. Translated, it gives CASSVGDRDAYGYTF.